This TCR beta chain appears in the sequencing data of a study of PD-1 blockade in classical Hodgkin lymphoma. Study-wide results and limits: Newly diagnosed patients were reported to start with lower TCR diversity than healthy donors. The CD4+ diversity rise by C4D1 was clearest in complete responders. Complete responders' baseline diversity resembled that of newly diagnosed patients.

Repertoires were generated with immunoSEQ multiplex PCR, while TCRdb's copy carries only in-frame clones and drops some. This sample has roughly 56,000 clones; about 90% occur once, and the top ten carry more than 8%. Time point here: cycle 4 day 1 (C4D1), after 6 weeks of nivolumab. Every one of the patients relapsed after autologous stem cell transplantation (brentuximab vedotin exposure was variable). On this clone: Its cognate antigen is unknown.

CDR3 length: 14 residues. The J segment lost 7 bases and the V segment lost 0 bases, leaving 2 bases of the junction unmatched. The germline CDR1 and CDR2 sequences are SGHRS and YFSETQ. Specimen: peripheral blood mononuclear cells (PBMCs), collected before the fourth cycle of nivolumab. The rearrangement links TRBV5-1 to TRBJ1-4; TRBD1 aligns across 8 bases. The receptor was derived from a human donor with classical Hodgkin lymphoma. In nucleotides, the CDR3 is TGCGCCAGCAGCTTGGAACAGGGGGGTGAAAAACTGTTTTTT. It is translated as CASSLEQGGEKLFF.